Sequencing of this TCR beta chain was carried out in a study of T-cell memory formation after mild COVID-19. Whole-study findings and limits: For second-wave clones that peaked at day 37, SARS-CoV-2 specificity went unverified.

Turning to this clonotype: Its cognate antigen is unknown.

The TCR alpha and TCR beta cDNA libraries, bearing sample barcodes and UMIs, were generated by 5'RACE using constant-segment primers. TCRdb re-called the 5' RACE reads with MiXCR, one entry per CDR3 protein. The profile shows about 430,000 distinct CDR3 sequences, 24% of them singletons. CDR3 length: 16 residues. Trimming cost V 6 bases and J 0 bases; bases outside gene matches: 8. Germline V CDR1 and CDR2: SNHLY, FYNNEI. This receptor was identified in an adult woman who had mild COVID-19 (a few samples of this study predate the infection). Cell type and time point are not known. The sequenced material came from PBMCs or a T cell subset sorted from them (not recorded which). V usage is TRBV2 and J usage is TRBJ2-1, with TRBD2 identical over 7 bases. As DNA, the CDR3 is TGTGCCAGCAGAAGTGCGGCGGGAGCCTCCTACAATGAGCAGTTCTTC. It codes for CASRSAAGASYNEQFF.